These 12 T cell receptor beta chains originate from one sample sequenced in a study of cytomegalovirus exposure and HLA in healthy donors. The PCR ran on 60 Vbeta and 13 Jbeta primers. Sequenced by immunoSEQ multiplex PCR; TCRdb stores in-frame clones only, minus some. The table records 160,000 or so clones, about two thirds of them present only once. Sequencing was done on a sample of PBMCs. The receptors derive from a young woman in good health and CMV-seronegative.

The rearrangement links TRBV4-3 to TRBJ2-7; D ambiguous. Germline CDR1 reads LGHNA; CDR2 reads YSLEER. The V end was cut by 0 bases, the J end by 0 bases, with 9 bases between. This CDR3 is built from 15 residues. The CDR3, as DNA: TGCGCCAGCAGCCAAGAGTTATCTAACTCCTACGAGCAGTACTTC. Protein sequence: CASSQELSNSYEQYF.

This clone was seen a few times. J is TRBJ2-1 and V is TRBV5-6; D not certain. The germline V and J ends were trimmed by 0 bases and 1 base, with 5 bases remaining between them. Per the germline V gene, CDR1 is SGHDT and CDR2 is YYEEEE. The CDR3 sequence is 14 residues long. CDR3 DNA sequence: TGTGCCAGCAGCTTGGACTCTTCCTACAATGAGCAGTTCTTC. Translating gives CASSLDSSYNEQFF.

The chain combines TRBV19 with TRBJ2-7; 11 nucleotides match TRBD2. After removal of 4 bases from V and 1 base from J, the junction contained 3 bases not matched to a gene. The length of the CDR3 is 15 residues. Germline V lookup: CDR1 LNHDA, CDR2 SQIVND (reference sequence). For the CDR3, the DNA is TGTGCCAGTAGTAACGCTAGCGGGAGGTCCTACGAGCAGTACTTC. Translated: CASSNASGRSYEQYF.

This sequence joins TRBV6-5 and TRBJ1-2; D may be TRBD1 (5 bases). Germline V gene sequence: CDR1 MNHEY, CDR2 SVGAGI. The CDR3 is 16 amino acids. V was shortened by 2 bases and J by 7 bases, with 20 bases between the two germline ends. This chain's CDR3 is CASSYGPRGGVSGYTF. In DNA form, the CDR3 reads TGTGCCAGCAGTTACGGACCGCGGGGGGGGGTCTCTGGCTACACCTTC.

The rearrangement joins TRBV2 to TRBJ2-5; D gene ambiguous. CDR3 length equals 13 residues. Germline assignment: CDR1 SNHLY and CDR2 FYNNEI. V was pared by 7 bases and J by 0 bases, with 9 bases between. The CDR3 coding sequence is TGTGCCAGCAAAGCGTTCTACCAAGAGACCCAGTACTTC. Translating gives CASKAFYQETQYF.

The genes are TRBV9 and TRBJ1-4; D ambiguous. Deletions cut 0 bases from V and 8 bases from J, with 8 bases between. In germline, CDR1 is SGDLS, CDR2 YYNGEE. The CDR3 has 13 amino acids. The CDR3 region is CASSVGMEEKLFF. The CDR3 DNA reads as TGTGCCAGCAGCGTAGGAATGGAGGAAAAACTGTTTTTT.

V gene TRBV30 combines with J gene TRBJ2-2; D call uncertain. Trimming pared 3 bases from V and 8 bases from J, leaving 10 bases between. The CDR3 sequence is 12 residues long. Germline lookup yields CDR1 GTSNPN and CDR2 SVGIG (reference sequence). CDR3 nucleotides: TGTGCCTGGAGAGCTATCTGGGGGGAGCTGTTTTTT. It encodes CAWRAIWGELFF.

The chain has TRBV2 and TRBJ1-2; 10 bases match TRBD1. The CDR3 is 15 residues long. From germline, CDR1 is SNHLY and CDR2 FYNNEI. Unmatched junction bases numbered 5, after V lost 6 bases and J lost 1 base. Here the CDR3 DNA reads TGTGCCAGCAGCGGACAGGGGGGGTTTAACTATGGCTACACCTTC. Residues: CASSGQGGFNYGYTF.

The chain uses TRBV28 and TRBJ1-3; weak D call: TRBD1 (6 bases). The CDR3 loop spans 14 amino acids. Trimming stripped 5 bases from V and 0 bases from J, with 8 bases between. Germline V gene lookup returns CDR1 MDHEN and CDR2 SYDVKM. The CDR3 reads CASSQGGSGNTIYF. Here the CDR3 DNA reads TGTGCCAGCAGTCAAGGGGGCTCTGGAAACACCATATATTTT.

CDR3 residues: CASSSDRFYQPQHF. The CDR3 DNA is TGTGCCAGCAGCTCCGACAGATTTTATCAGCCCCAGCATTTT. V usage is TRBV7-2 and J usage is TRBJ1-5, with a tentative D call TRBD1 (5 bases). This CDR3 has 14 residues. The germline V and J ends were trimmed by 4 bases and 5 bases, with 12 bases remaining between them. Per germline, CDR1 SGHTA and CDR2 FQGNSA.

In this sample, this clone turned up a few times. The chain links TRBV4-3 to TRBJ1-4; D unresolved. The CDR3 loop spans 13 amino acids. V lost 5 bases and J 4 bases, leaving 8 bases between the germline ends. The V gene's germline CDR1 is LGHNA and CDR2 YSLEER. The CDR3 region is CASSIQVNEKLFF. The DNA for the CDR3 is TGCGCCAGCAGCATCCAGGTTAATGAAAAACTGTTTTTT.

The J gene is TRBJ1-2, the V gene TRBV7-9; 8 bases fit TRBD1. CDR1 is SEHNR and CDR2 is FQNEAQ in the germline V gene (reference sequence). J lost 13 bases, V lost 7 bases, and 17 bases had no gene match. This CDR3 spans 14 amino acids. CDR3 sequence reads: CASTPRTGFKECTF. The CDR3 coding sequence is TGTGCCAGCACCCCCCGGACAGGGTTTAAAGAGTGCACCTTC.